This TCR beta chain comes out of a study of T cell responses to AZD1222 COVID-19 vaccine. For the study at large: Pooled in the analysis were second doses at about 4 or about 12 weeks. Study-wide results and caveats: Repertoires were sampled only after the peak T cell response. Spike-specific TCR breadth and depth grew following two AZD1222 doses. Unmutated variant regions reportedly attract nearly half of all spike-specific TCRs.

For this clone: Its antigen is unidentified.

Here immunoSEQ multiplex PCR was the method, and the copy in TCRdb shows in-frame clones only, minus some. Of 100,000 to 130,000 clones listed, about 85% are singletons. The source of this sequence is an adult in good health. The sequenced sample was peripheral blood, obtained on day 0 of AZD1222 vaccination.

The DNA of the CDR3 is TGTGCCAGCAGCTCCTTTGCTCGGGTCGGCTACACCTTC. This gives the protein CASSSFARVGYTF. The chain couples TRBV7-6 to TRBJ1-2; D is undetermined. V gave up 4 bases and J gave up 8 bases, with 14 bases separating them. The CDR3 totals 13 residues. CDR1 is SGHVS and CDR2 is FNYEAQ in the germline V gene.